Included here is one TCR beta chain sequence, with context. The sample originates from a study of control samples from healthy donors and cancer patients. TCRdb's table, derived via immunoSEQ multiplex PCR, lists solely in-frame clones and lacks some. This table lists fewer than 200,000 clones. The source of this sequence is a woman aged 30 to 39 in good health. Sequencing was done on a sample of blood.

CDR3: CASSFRGSYKRGNEQFF. As DNA, the CDR3 is TGTGCCAGCAGTTTCAGGGGGAGCTACAAACGAGGCAATGAGCAGTTCTTC. This rearrangement joins TRBV28 to TRBJ2-1, with 7 bases aligning to TRBD1. V trimming: 3 bases; J trimming: 6 bases; junction bases outside the gene matches: 14. The length of the CDR3 is 17 residues. CDR1 MDHEN and CDR2 SYDVKM come from the germline V gene. Variable domain in full (rest from reference TRBV28 and TRBJ2-1): DVKVTQSSRYLVKRTGEKVFLECVQDMDHENMFWYRQDPGLGLRLIYFSYDVKMKEKGDIPEGYSVSREKKERFSLILESASTNQTSMYLCASSFRGSYKRGNEQFFGPGTRLTVL.